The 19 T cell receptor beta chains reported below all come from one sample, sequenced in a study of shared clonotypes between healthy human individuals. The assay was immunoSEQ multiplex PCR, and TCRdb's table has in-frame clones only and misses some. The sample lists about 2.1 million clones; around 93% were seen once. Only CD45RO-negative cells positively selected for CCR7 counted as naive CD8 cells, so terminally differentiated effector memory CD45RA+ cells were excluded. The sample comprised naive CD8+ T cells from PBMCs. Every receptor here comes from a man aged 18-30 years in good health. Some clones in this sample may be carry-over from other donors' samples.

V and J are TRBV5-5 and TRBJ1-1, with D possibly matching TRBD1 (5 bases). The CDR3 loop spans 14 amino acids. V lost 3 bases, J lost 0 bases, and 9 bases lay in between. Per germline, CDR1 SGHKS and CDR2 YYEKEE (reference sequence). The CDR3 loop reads CASSSQALNTEAFF. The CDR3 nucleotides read TGTGCCAGCAGCTCACAGGCTCTGAACACTGAAGCTTTCTTT.

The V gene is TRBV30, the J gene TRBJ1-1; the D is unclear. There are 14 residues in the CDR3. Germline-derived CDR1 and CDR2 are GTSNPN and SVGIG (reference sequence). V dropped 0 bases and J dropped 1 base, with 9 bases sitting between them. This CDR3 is CAWSVFASNTEAFF. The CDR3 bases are TGTGCCTGGAGTGTATTTGCATCGAACACTGAAGCTTTCTTT.

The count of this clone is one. The CDR3 protein is CASSPTAKNIQYF. CDR3 nucleotide sequence: TGTGCCAGCAGCCCTACGGCCAAAAACATTCAGTACTTC. The chain uses TRBV7-2 and TRBJ2-4, with D unresolved. The CDR3 contains 13 residues. Deletions cut 5 bases from V and 1 base from J, with 6 bases between. CDR1 SGHTA and CDR2 FQGNSA come from the germline V gene.

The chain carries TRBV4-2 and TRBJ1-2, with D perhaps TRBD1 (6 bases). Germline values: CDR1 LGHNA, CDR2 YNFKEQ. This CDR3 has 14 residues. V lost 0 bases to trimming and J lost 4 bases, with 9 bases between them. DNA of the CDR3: TGTGCCAGCAGCCAAGAGGGGGCAGGCTATGGCTACACCTTC. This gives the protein CASSQEGAGYGYTF.

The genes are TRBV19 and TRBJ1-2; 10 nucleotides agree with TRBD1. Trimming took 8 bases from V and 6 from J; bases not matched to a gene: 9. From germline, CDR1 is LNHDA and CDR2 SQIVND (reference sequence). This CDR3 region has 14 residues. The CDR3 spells CASGWKGQGNGYTF. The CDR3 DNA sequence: TGTGCCAGTGGCTGGAAGGGACAGGGGAATGGCTACACCTTC.

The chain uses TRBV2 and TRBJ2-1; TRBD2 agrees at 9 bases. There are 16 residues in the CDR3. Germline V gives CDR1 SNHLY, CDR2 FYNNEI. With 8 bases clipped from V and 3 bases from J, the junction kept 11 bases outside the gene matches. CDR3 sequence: CASGPDEREVYNEQFF. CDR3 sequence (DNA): TGTGCCAGCGGCCCCGATGAGCGGGAGGTCTACAATGAGCAGTTCTTC.

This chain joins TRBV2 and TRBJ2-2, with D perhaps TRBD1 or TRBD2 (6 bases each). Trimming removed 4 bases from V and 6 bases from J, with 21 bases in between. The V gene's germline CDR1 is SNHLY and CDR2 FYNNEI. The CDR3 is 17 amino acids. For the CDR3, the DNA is TGTGCCAGCAGTGTACCGGGGGCGAGGACCCACGCCGGGGAGCTGTTTTTT. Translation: CASSVPGARTHAGELFF.

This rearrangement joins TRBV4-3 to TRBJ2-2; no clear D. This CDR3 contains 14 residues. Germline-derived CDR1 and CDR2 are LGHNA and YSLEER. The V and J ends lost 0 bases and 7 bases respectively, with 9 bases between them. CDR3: CASSQDRVSGELFF. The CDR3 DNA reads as TGCGCCAGCAGCCAAGATAGGGTTAGCGGGGAGCTGTTTTTT.

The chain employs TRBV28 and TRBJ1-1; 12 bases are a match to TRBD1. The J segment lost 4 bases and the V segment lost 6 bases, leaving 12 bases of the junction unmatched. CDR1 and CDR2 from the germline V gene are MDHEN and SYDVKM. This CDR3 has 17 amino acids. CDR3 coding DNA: TGTGCCAGCAGCCCATGGGACAGGGGGCCCCGGGCCACTGAAGCTTTCTTT. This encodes CASSPWDRGPRATEAFF. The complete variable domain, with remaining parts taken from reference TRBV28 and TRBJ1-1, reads DVKVTQSSRYLVKRTGEKVFLECVQDMDHENMFWYRQDPGLGLRLIYFSYDVKMKEKGDIPEGYSVSREKKERFSLILESASTNQTSMYLCASSPWDRGPRATEAFFGQGTRLTVV.

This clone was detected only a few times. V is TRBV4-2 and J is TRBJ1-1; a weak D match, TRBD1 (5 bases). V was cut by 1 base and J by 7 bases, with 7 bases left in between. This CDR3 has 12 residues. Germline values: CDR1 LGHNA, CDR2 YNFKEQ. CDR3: CASSQAGNEAFF. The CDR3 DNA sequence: TGTGCCAGCAGCCAAGCAGGGAATGAAGCTTTCTTT.

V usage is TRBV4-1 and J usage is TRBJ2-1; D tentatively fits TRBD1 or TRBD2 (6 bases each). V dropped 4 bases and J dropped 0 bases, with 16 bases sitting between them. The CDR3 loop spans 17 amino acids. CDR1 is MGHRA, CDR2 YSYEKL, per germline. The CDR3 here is CASSLKKGEVSYNEQFF. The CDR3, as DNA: TGCGCCAGCAGCCTCAAGAAGGGGGAGGTCTCCTACAATGAGCAGTTCTTC.

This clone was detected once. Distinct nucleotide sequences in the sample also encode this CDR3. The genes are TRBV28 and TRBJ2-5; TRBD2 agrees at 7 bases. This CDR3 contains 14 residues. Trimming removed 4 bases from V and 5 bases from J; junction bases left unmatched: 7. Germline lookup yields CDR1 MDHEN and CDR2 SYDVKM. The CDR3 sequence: CASSSQQGGETQYF. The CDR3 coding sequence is TGTGCCAGCAGTTCCCAGCAGGGAGGGGAGACCCAGTACTTC.

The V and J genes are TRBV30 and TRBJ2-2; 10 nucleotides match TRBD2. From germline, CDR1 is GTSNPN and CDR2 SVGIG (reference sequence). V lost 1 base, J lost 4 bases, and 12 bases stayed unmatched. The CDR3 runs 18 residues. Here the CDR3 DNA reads TGTGCCTGGAGTGGGACTAGCGGAGATGAGCTGATCACCGGGGAGCTGTTTTTT. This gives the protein CAWSGTSGDELITGELFF.

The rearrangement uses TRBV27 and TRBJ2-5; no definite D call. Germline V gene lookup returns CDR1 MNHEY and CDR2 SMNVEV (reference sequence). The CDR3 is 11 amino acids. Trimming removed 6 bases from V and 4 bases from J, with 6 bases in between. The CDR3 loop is CASRGSETQYF. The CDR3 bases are TGTGCCAGCAGAGGATCAGAGACCCAGTACTTC.

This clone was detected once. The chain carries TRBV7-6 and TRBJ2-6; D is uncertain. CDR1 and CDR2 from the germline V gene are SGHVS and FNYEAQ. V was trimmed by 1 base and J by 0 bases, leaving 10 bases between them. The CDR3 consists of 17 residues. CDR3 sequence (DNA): TGTGCCAGCAGCTTAGAACAGCCACTCTCTGGGGCCAACGTCCTGACTTTC. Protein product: CASSLEQPLSGANVLTF.

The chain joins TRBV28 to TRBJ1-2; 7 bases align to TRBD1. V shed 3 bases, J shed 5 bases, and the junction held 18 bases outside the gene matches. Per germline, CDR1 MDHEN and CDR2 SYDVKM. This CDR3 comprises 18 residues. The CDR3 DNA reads TGTGCCAGCAGTTTTGGGGAAAGGGGGCTCATACCGGATTATGGCTACACCTTC. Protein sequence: CASSFGERGLIPDYGYTF.

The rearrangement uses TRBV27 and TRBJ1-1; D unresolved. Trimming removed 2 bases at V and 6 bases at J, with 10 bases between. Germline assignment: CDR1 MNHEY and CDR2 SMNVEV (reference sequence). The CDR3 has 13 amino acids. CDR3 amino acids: CASSLIGDPEAFF. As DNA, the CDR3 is TGTGCCAGCAGTTTAATAGGAGACCCTGAAGCTTTCTTT.

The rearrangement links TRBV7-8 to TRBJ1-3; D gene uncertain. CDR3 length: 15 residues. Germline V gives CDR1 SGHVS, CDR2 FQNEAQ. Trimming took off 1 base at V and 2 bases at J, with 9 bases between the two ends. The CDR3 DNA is TGTGCCAGCAGCTTAGAACCGATAGCTGGAAACACCATATATTTT. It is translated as CASSLEPIAGNTIYF.

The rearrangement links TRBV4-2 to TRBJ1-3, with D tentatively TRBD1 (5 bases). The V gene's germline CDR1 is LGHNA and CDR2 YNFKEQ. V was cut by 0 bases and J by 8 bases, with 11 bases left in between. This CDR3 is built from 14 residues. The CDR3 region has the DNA TGTGCCAGCAGCCAAGAGGGAGGGGTAGACACCATATATTTT. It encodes CASSQEGGVDTIYF.